The text below deals with one T cell receptor (beta chain). The record originates from a study of immune heterogeneity within non-small cell lung tumors. Study overall: There were several squamous cell carcinomas, more than eight non-squamous carcinomas and 1 tumor not otherwise specified.

Amplification of TCR beta CDR3 was performed by multiplex PCR with 32 V and 13 J primers. MiXCR was run by TCRdb on the multiplex PCR reads, yielding one entry per CDR3 protein. Counted here are nearly 15,000 distinct CDR3 sequences, 30% to 35% occurring once; the ten biggest clones make up roughly 15%. As template, the study used bulk tumor genomic DNA at 550 to 700 ng per sample. Several far-apart biopsies were taken per primary tumor during surgery. The study enrolled patients with untreated, newly diagnosed non-small cell lung cancer who underwent curative surgery. Donation came from patients with newly diagnosed non-small cell lung cancer who were having surgery with curative intent. V gave up 7 bases and J gave up 7 bases, with 17 bases separating them. This CDR3 region has 15 residues. Germline values: CDR1 MNHNS, CDR2 SASEGT.

What was sequenced was lung tumor tissue. This rearrangement joins TRBV6-1 to TRBJ1-6, with a tentative D call TRBD1 (6 bases). The sequence was collected from a woman in her 50s with non-small cell lung cancer. The CDR3: CASNEGGARNSPLHF. CDR3 DNA sequence: TGTGCCAGCAACGAGGGGGGGGCGCGGAATTCACCCCTCCACTTT.